Below, one TCR beta chain is given with its context. One end of the junction varies from germline; a read error may be responsible. RNA was extracted from bulk tissue without any cell sorting. This CDR3 region has 15 residues. This entry belongs to a study of tumor and adjacent non-tumor tissue in lung cancer. Study-level background: Histology: 12 adenocarcinoma, a couple of squamous cell carcinoma, 1 small cell lung cancer. Patients were aged about 30 to 80, 9 to 10 men and roughly five women, stage I to III.

Three rounds of nested PCR, following a modified ARM-PCR protocol, produced the TCRbeta library. Each CDR3 protein gets one entry after TCRdb re-called the multiplex PCR reads with MiXCR. The data show 60,000 to 85,000 distinct CDR3 sequences, with under 85% seen just once and about an eighth held by the top ten. This sequence was found in a woman between 50 and 59 years old with non-small cell lung cancer. Sequencing was done on a sample of lung tumor tissue. V is TRBV12-3 or TRBV12-4 and J is TRBJ2-2; 7 bases agree with TRBD2. The CDR3 reads CASSIAGANIGELFF. The CDR3 region has the DNA TGTGCCAGCAGTATAGCGGGCGCGAACATCGGGGAACTTTTTTTT.